The 16 T cell receptor beta chains below come from one sample, sequenced in a study of cytomegalovirus exposure and HLA in healthy donors. The primer mix had 60 Vbeta and 13 Jbeta primers. This table comes from immunoSEQ multiplex PCR, and its TCRdb copy is limited to in-frame clones, with some not included. The table has over 150,000 clones, roughly 87% seen once; the top ten hold approximately 1.6%. Material: PBMCs. Source of these receptors: a girl aged 10-17 years in good health and CMV-seropositive.

This chain connects TRBV9 to TRBJ1-1; 7 bases are shared with TRBD1. CDR1 and CDR2 (germline): SGDLS, YYNGEE. V lost 4 bases and J lost 3; bases outside the gene matches: 15. The CDR3 spans 17 residues. CDR3 DNA: TGTGCCAGCAGCACTCGACCTTCAAGGGACAGACACACTGAAGCTTTCTTT. This encodes CASSTRPSRDRHTEAFF.

This clone was seen more than once but under ten times. The CDR3 DNA reads TGCGCCAGCAGTGATGTACAGGGAAATCGGGGGGACATTCAGTACTTC. It is translated as CASSDVQGNRGDIQYF. The rearrangement links TRBV10-2 to TRBJ2-4; tentatively, D is TRBD2 (7 bases). V shed 3 bases and J shed 8 bases, with 20 bases lying between them. From germline, CDR1 is WSHSY and CDR2 SAAADI. The CDR3 is 16 amino acids.

This clone was counted a few times. The chain carries TRBV2 and TRBJ1-3; 7 nucleotides match TRBD1. CDR1 SNHLY and CDR2 FYNNEI come from the germline V gene. J lost 0 bases, V lost 6 bases, and 14 bases had no gene match. The CDR3 totals 18 residues. CDR3 loop: CASSDLGQLTLSGNTIYF. CDR3 nucleotide sequence: TGTGCCAGCAGCGACTTGGGACAGCTGACCCTCTCTGGAAACACCATATATTTT. Complete variable domain (other parts from reference TRBV2 and TRBJ1-3): EPEVTQTPSHQVTQMGQEVILRCVPISNHLYFYWYRQILGQKVEFLVSFYNNEISEKSEIFDDQFSVERPDGSNFTLKIRSTKLEDSAMYFCASSDLGQLTLSGNTIYFGEGSWLTVV.

This clone was counted a few times. The rearrangement joins TRBV28 to TRBJ1-1; possible D gene TRBD1, 5 bases. This CDR3 spans 11 amino acids. Trimming left V 7 bases short and J 6 bases short, with 9 bases between. CDR1 MDHEN and CDR2 SYDVKM come from the germline V gene. CDR3 bases: TGTGCCAGCAACAGGTGGGCTGAAGCTTTCTTT. It yields the protein CASNRWAEAFF.

This chain connects TRBV7-9 to TRBJ1-1, with 9 bases fitting TRBD1. Germline loops: CDR1 SEHNR, CDR2 FQNEAQ (reference sequence). J gave up 8 bases and V 5 bases, and 6 bases lay outside the gene matches. The CDR3 has 13 residues. DNA for the CDR3: TGTGCCAGCAGCCGGGACAGGGATATCGAAGCTTTCTTT. Residues: CASSRDRDIEAFF. The complete variable domain, with remaining parts taken from reference TRBV7-9 and TRBJ1-1, reads DTGVSQNPRHKITKRGQNVTFRCDPISEHNRLYWYRQTLGQGPEFLTYFQNEAQLEKSRLLSDRFSAERPKGSFSTLEIQRTEQGDSAMYLCASSRDRDIEAFFGQGTRLTVV.

The chain couples TRBV10-3 to TRBJ1-1, with a weak D call TRBD1 (5 bases). Per germline, CDR1 ENHRY and CDR2 SYGVKD. V lost 0 bases and J lost 5, with 13 bases in between. The CDR3 runs 15 residues. The CDR3 bases are TGTGCCATCAGTGAGTCGATGGAACGGGGGACTGAAGCTTTCTTT. Encoded protein: CAISESMERGTEAFF.

The rearrangement uses TRBV5-1 and TRBJ1-1; a possible D gene is TRBD1 (6 bases). CDR3 length: 14 residues. V dropped 2 bases and J dropped 5 bases, with 13 bases sitting between them. Germline V gene lookup returns CDR1 SGHRS and CDR2 YFSETQ. CDR3 DNA sequence: TGCGCCAGCAGCTTAACAGGGTGGTTGACTGAAGCTTTCTTT. It is translated as CASSLTGWLTEAFF.

V is TRBV9 and J is TRBJ2-1; unclear D gene. Between the trimmed V and J ends, which lost 2 bases and 2 bases, there was a span of 8 bases. CDR3 size: 14 residues. Germline V gene sequence: CDR1 SGDLS, CDR2 YYNGEE. For the CDR3, the DNA is TGTGCCAGCAGCGTGGCAGGCACCTACAATGAGCAGTTCTTC. Translation gives CASSVAGTYNEQFF.

The chain links TRBV5-4 to TRBJ1-2; no firm D call. V was cut by 4 bases and J by 6 bases, with 13 bases left in between. The V gene's germline CDR1 is SGHNT and CDR2 YYREEE (reference sequence). There are 13 residues in the CDR3. The CDR3 nucleotides read TGTGCCAGCAGCCCTTTGAGCCGTCATGGCTACACCTTC. Its protein is CASSPLSRHGYTF.

The chain recombines TRBV4-1 with TRBJ2-3, with 12 bases aligning to TRBD2. The CDR3 spans 19 residues. The junction had 11 bases not matched to a gene; V was cut back by 0 bases and J by 4 bases. Germline CDR1 reads MGHRA; CDR2 reads YSYEKL. The CDR3 region is CASSQESSGRARFSDTQYF. The CDR3 DNA follows: TGCGCCAGCAGCCAAGAGTCTAGCGGGAGGGCCCGTTTTTCAGATACGCAGTATTTT.

This clone was counted a few times. This rearrangement joins TRBV7-9 to TRBJ1-2; TRBD1 is a possible D gene (6 bases). Trimming removed 2 bases from V and 2 bases from J, with 15 bases in between. The germline CDR1 and CDR2 sequences are SEHNR and FQNEAQ (reference sequence). The CDR3 loop spans 16 amino acids. Written as DNA, the CDR3 is TGTGCCAGCAGCTTACCCAGGACAGCTGGAAACTATGGCTACACCTTC. Residues: CASSLPRTAGNYGYTF.

The V and J genes are TRBV19 and TRBJ2-1; 7 bases line up with TRBD1. This CDR3 has 13 amino acids. Germline lookup yields CDR1 LNHDA and CDR2 SQIVND (reference sequence). V gave up 0 bases and J gave up 7 bases; unmatched junction bases: 0. The CDR3, as DNA: TGTGCCAGTAGTATAGACAGGGGGAATGAGCAGTTCTTC. Its translation: CASSIDRGNEQFF.

V gene TRBV19 combines with J gene TRBJ1-2; D gene ambiguous. Trimming removed 3 bases at V and 4 bases at J, with 9 bases between. This CDR3 has 13 residues. Germline-derived CDR1 and CDR2 are LNHDA and SQIVND (reference sequence). The DNA of the CDR3 is TGTGCCAGTAGTATCACACCCGTCTATGGCTACACCTTC. Protein product: CASSITPVYGYTF.

In its sample, this clone was seen once. This rearrangement joins TRBV10-2 to TRBJ2-1, with 10 bases identical to TRBD2. Germline V gene sequence: CDR1 WSHSY, CDR2 SAAADI. There are 16 residues in the CDR3. Unmatched junction bases numbered 9, after V lost 6 bases and J lost 4 bases. The CDR3 reads CASSPGLAGVYNEQFF. The CDR3 DNA reads TGCGCCAGCAGCCCCGGGCTAGCGGGAGTTTACAATGAGCAGTTCTTC.

This clone came up a few times. The J gene is TRBJ2-3, the V gene TRBV5-4; 9 positions match TRBD2. This CDR3 region has 16 residues. J lost 4 bases, V lost 4 bases, and 10 bases had no gene match. Germline CDR1 reads SGHNT; CDR2 reads YYREEE (reference sequence). In DNA, the CDR3 is TGTGCCAGCAGCCCCGGCGGCGGGAGGGCCGCAGATACGCAGTATTTT. Encoded protein: CASSPGGGRAADTQYF.

V usage is TRBV6-5 and J usage is TRBJ2-7, with TRBD1 as a possible D gene (5 bases). The CDR3 length is 15 residues. Germline CDR1 MNHEY, CDR2 SVGAGI. V was cut by 5 bases and J by 4 bases, with 18 bases left in between. CDR3 nucleotides: TGTGCCAGCAGTAGATCGCTAGGGGATCAATACGAGCAGTACTTC. This translates into CASSRSLGDQYEQYF.